What follows is one T cell receptor (beta chain) and its context. This clonotype is assessed as medium-sized (0.01 to 0.1%). The specificity of this receptor is unknown. The input lacks base qualities; no much larger clone sits a single base away. The CDR3 contains 13 residues, cysteine and phenylalanine counted. The CDR3 DNA has 39 bases and is translated from base 1. V is reduced by 6 bases and J by 4 bases, leaving a spacing of 13 bases between them. From a lookup of the germline V gene (reference sequence), CDR1 and CDR2 are DFQATT and SNEGSKA. For repertoire sequencing, TCR beta CDR3 regions were amplified from RNA transcripts. The first round was an RT-PCR using HTBI primers with the Qiagen OneStep RT-PCR kit, and this first round was followed by a second-round multiplex PCR, then size selection and purification. Libraries were sequenced on an Illumina HiSeq2000 using paired-end 100 bp reads. Per the source publication's procedure: SOAPnuke was used to process the reads, removing any read that contained adapters or uncalled bases, had a mean Phred below 15, or lacked an exact match to the constant primer or identifier. High-quality paired reads were merged with COPE v1.2.5. Unique nucleotide sequences were defined as clonotypes and aligned to IMGT TRB V, D and J references using MiTCR v1.1. Analysis was restricted to V-J combinations with a frequency above 0.0001, which covered 99.2% of repertoires. For each V-J combination, a TCR clonal expansion and chaos score was defined as F50 clonal expansion divided by the chaos observed in the TCRdist matrix. Welch's t-statistics and random forest were used to reduce features to 13 V-J combinations, which were fed into a naive Bayes classifier. The Morisita-Horn index was used to measure how similar the thyroid and blood repertoires were. The public reads were quality trimmed at Q25 with fastp and then assembled into clones with MiXCR by TCRdb, keeping productive beta chains. Each CDR3 protein gets just one entry, which takes the most common genes and DNA from the rows behind it. The V and J calls follow TCRdb's processing rather than the paper's. Across this sample there are tens of thousands of distinct CDR3 sequences, with about 44% seen only once. Clones ranked in the top ten supply roughly 6.5% of the sample.

The data originate from a study of Graves' ophthalmopathy and Graves' hyperthyroidism (dated 2018 in TCRdb). Concerning the study at large: Peripheral blood was collected before any treatment was given, at the time of initial diagnosis. The study used signatures of the TCR beta repertoire to tell Graves' ophthalmopathy apart from Graves' hyperthyroidism and to predict which patients would progress to ophthalmopathy. T-cell repertoires of thyroid tissue and blood were compared in more than five hyperthyroidism patients. To explore V-J signatures distinguishing ophthalmopathy from hyperthyroidism, a discovery set of under 110 patients (fewer than 45 ophthalmopathy, around 55 stable hyperthyroidism) was enrolled. In total, 135 blood samples were TCR-sequenced: under 45 ophthalmopathy, 75 hyperthyroidism and roughly 17 hyperthyroidism-to-ophthalmopathy patients. An independent validation cohort comprised 18 hyperthyroidism patients and 15 to 17 patients who later progressed from hyperthyroidism to ophthalmopathy. Following sampling, methimazole starting at 30 mg daily was administered to hyperthyroidism patients, and high-dose intravenous methylprednisolone was administered to ophthalmopathy patients. The study at large found these results: Among expanded thyroid clonotypes with frequency above 0.001, most also showed up in blood, which suggests that blood repertoires may reflect the thyroid immune response. No statistical method was used to predetermine the sample size, and group allocation was not hidden from the investigators. In validation, the model predicted ophthalmopathy progression with about 71% sensitivity and roughly 72% specificity; 12 predicted patients were CT-confirmed with GO in a median of approximately 6.5 months. In cross-validation, the 13-signature model distinguished ophthalmopathy from stable hyperthyroidism with just over 85% sensitivity and around 81% specificity, and in the test set the corresponding values were approximately 80% and 68%.

Hyperthyroidism was considered stable if no progression to ophthalmopathy occurred within 18 months of follow-up. Hyperthyroidism patients were newly diagnosed, with disease duration under 2 months, and aged 18 to 65 years. Patients with other autoimmune diseases, uncontrolled infections, pregnancy or lactation were excluded. Clinical symptoms, serum thyroxine, TRAb, thyroid ultrasound and orbital computed tomography were used for diagnosis. Ficoll-Paque density gradient centrifugation was used to isolate PBMCs from about 10 ml of fresh peripheral blood. Trizol reagent was used to extract the total RNA, and its quality was then checked on an Agilent 2100 Bioanalyzer.

The sample was peripheral blood. The TCR sequence derives from an adult woman with stable Graves' hyperthyroidism. The chain is assembled from TRBV20-1 and TRBJ1-5, with TRBD1 tentatively as D gene (6 bases match). The CDR3 sequence is CSARTAVNQPQHF. Read as DNA, the sequence is TGCAGTGCCCGGACAGCAGTTAATCAGCCCCAGCATTTT.